Only a few counts were recorded for the clone carrying this T cell receptor (beta chain). Antigen specificity is unknown. The sample originates from a study of T-cell memory formation after mild COVID-19. Regarding the study as a whole: Second-wave clones that peaked on day 37 lacked confirmed SARS-CoV-2 specificity.

Each CDR3 protein is one row after TCRdb ran MiXCR on the 5' RACE reads. Of 170,000 or so distinct CDR3 sequences listed, 20% to 25% are singletons. Between the trimmed V and J ends, which lost 3 bases and 6 bases, there was a span of 12 bases. Germline lookup yields CDR1 MNHEY and CDR2 SMNVEV (reference sequence). CDR3 length equals 14 residues. What was sequenced was PBMCs or a T cell subset sorted from them (not recorded which). This clonotype was sampled from an adult woman who had mild COVID-19 (a few samples of this study predate the infection). Cell type and time point are not known. The chain links TRBV27 to TRBJ2-1; D remains unclear. The CDR3 spells CASSLGKNGNEQFF. The CDR3 DNA reads TGTGCCAGCAGTTTGGGAAAGAACGGCAATGAGCAGTTCTTC.